The entry below gives a single TCR beta chain sequence along with its context. The sample originates from a study of identical twins. The V and J ends lost 6 bases and 4 bases, in that order; junction bases with no gene match: 10. CDR3 length: 15 residues. The germline CDR1 and CDR2 sequences are MNHNS and SASEGT. One entry per CDR3 protein, called by TCRdb with MiXCR from the 5' RACE reads. This sample has roughly 480,000 distinct CDR3 sequences, with approximately 24% found just once. A further study also used this sample, focusing on T cells expressing NK-cell markers.

The origin of this receptor is a woman aged 18-30 years in good health. The chain links TRBV6-1 to TRBJ2-5, with 8 bases aligning to TRBD2. Sequenced material: CD4+ T cells sorted from blood. CDR3 protein: CASRNGRASGETQYF. CDR3 nucleotides: TGTGCCAGCAGGAACGGGAGGGCCTCGGGAGAGACCCAGTACTTC.